The rows below give T cell receptor beta chains drawn from one sample of a study of blood T cell repertoires in COVID-19. Method: immunoSEQ multiplex PCR; TCRdb's copy keeps in-frame clones and lacks some. The sample gives 180,000 or so clones, about four fifths of which show up once; about 11% is in the top ten. Sample: peripheral blood. The receptor set was obtained from a woman aged 40 to 50 with COVID-19, enrolled during active disease. CDR3s include the opening cysteine and the closing phenylalanine or tryptophan. D genes are given only for firm matches. A row's size may be missing; if present it is once, few, many or a size class.

>-|TRBV19|-|TRBJ1-1
CASSIGGLMNTEAFF
TGTGCCAGTAGTATAGGGGGCCTCATGAACACTGAAGCTTTCTTT
>-|TRBV6-5|-|TRBJ2-1
CASNLSGYAEQFF
TGTGCCAGCAACTTATCAGGGTACGCTGAGCAGTTCTTC
>-|TRBV9|TRBD2|TRBJ2-1
CASSVDSGRASYEQFF
TGTGCCAGCAGCGTAGATAGCGGGAGGGCTTCCTATGAGCAGTTCTTC
>-|TRBV30|-|TRBJ1-2
CAWSPGTPANYGYTF
TGTGCCTGGAGTCCCGGGACACCTGCTAACTATGGCTACACCTTC
>-|TRBV19|TRBD2|TRBJ2-3
CASSILAGGLTDTQYF
TGTGCCAGTAGTATCCTAGCGGGGGGACTCACAGATACGCAGTATTTT
>-|TRBV18|TRBD1|TRBJ2-5
CASSPLPGQGATVGKETQYF
TGTGCCAGCTCACCACTGCCGGGACAGGGGGCAACCGTAGGAAAAGAGACCCAGTACTTC
>-|TRBV7-9|TRBD1|TRBJ1-2
CASSPSGGSNYGYTF
TGTGCCAGCAGCCCCTCAGGGGGGTCTAACTATGGCTACACCTTC
>-|TRBV7-3|-|TRBJ2-7
CASSLFTGSSYEQYF
TGTGCCAGCAGCTTATTTACGGGGAGCTCCTACGAGCAGTACTTC
>-|TRBV24-1|TRBD1|TRBJ2-1
CATSDLQPDRARDLYYNEQFF
TGTGCCACCAGTGATTTGCAACCTGACAGGGCGCGCGACCTCTACTACAATGAGCAGTTCTTC
>-|TRBV18|-|TRBJ1-4
CASSPPNGAEKLFF
TGTGCCAGCTCACCACCTAATGGGGCTGAAAAACTGTTTTTT
>-|TRBV5-1|TRBD1|TRBJ2-1
CASSPGTDYYNEQFF
TGCGCCAGCAGCCCTGGGACAGATTATTACAATGAGCAGTTCTTC
>few|TRBV25-1|-|TRBJ2-5
CASSDRAGEETQYF
TGTGCCAGCAGTGATAGGGCAGGGGAAGAGACCCAGTACTTC
>-|TRBV10-3|-|TRBJ1-2
CAASDHYGYTF
TGTGCCGCGAGCGATCACTATGGCTACACCTTC
>-|TRBV12-3/TRBV12-4|-|TRBJ1-2
CASSTRRNYGYTF
TGTGCCAGCAGTACACGGAGGAACTATGGCTACACCTTC
>-|TRBV12-3/TRBV12-4|-|TRBJ2-3
CASSLDLADTQYF
TGTGCCAGCAGTTTAGATTTAGCAGATACGCAGTATTTT
>-|TRBV10-2|TRBD1|TRBJ1-5
CASSETGVQPQHF
TGCGCCAGCAGTGAGACAGGGGTTCAGCCCCAGCATTTT
>-|TRBV11-2|TRBD1|TRBJ1-1
CASSSDRGPLNTEAFF
TGTGCCAGCAGCTCGGACAGGGGGCCCCTGAACACTGAAGCTTTCTTT
>-|TRBV6-5|-|TRBJ1-3
CASSLEIPGNTIYF
TGTGCCAGCAGCCTAGAAATCCCTGGAAACACCATATATTTT
>-|TRBV2|-|TRBJ2-7
CASSDWGTSYEQYF
TGTGCCAGCAGTGATTGGGGGACATCCTACGAGCAGTACTTC
>-|TRBV9|-|TRBJ1-1
CASSVAGGRFTEAFF
TGTGCCAGCAGCGTAGCCGGGGGGCGATTCACTGAAGCTTTCTTT
>-|TRBV6-5|TRBD2|TRBJ2-4
CASRPTSGGHIQYF
TGTGCCAGCAGGCCGACTAGCGGGGGCCACATTCAGTACTTC
>-|TRBV3-1/TRBV3-2|-|TRBJ2-7
CASSQNYGGEQYF
TGTGCCAGCAGCCAAAATTACGGGGGCGAGCAGTACTTC
>-|TRBV3-1/TRBV3-2|TRBD1|TRBJ2-5
CASSQDRAGGAWETQYF
TGTGCCAGCAGCCAAGATCGGGCAGGGGGCGCGTGGGAGACCCAGTACTTC
>-|TRBV5-5|-|TRBJ1-6
CASREMGSSYNSPLHF
TGTGCCAGCAGAGAGATGGGGAGCTCCTATAATTCACCCCTCCACTTT
>-|TRBV19|-|TRBJ1-3
CASPGPGNTIYF
TGTGCCAGTCCAGGGCCTGGAAACACCATATATTTT
>-|TRBV5-1|-|TRBJ1-1
CASSLPGTNTEAFF
TGCGCCAGCAGCTTGCCAGGTACGAACACTGAAGCTTTCTTT
>many|TRBV6-1|-|TRBJ1-6
CASSETEGEGSSYNSPLHF
TGTGCCAGCAGTGAAACCGAAGGGGAGGGCAGCTCCTATAATTCACCCCTCCACTTT
>-|TRBV4-2|TRBD1|TRBJ2-7
CASSRPGQIMYEQYF
TGTGCCAGCAGCCGGCCGGGACAGATTATGTACGAGCAGTACTTC
>-|TRBV12-3/TRBV12-4|-|TRBJ1-2
CASSPVQNYGYTF
TGTGCCAGCAGTCCGGTCCAAAACTATGGCTACACCTTC
>-|TRBV7-3|TRBD2|TRBJ2-3
CASSLSGGSADTQYF
TGTGCCAGCAGCTTAAGTGGCGGGAGTGCAGATACGCAGTATTTT
>-|TRBV29-1|TRBD2|TRBJ2-3
CSVEILAGVTDTQYF
TGCAGCGTTGAAATATTAGCGGGAGTAACAGATACGCAGTATTTT
>-|TRBV18|-|TRBJ2-3
CASSRLYRSDVDTDTQYF
TGTGCCAGCTCACGATTATACAGGTCCGACGTGGACACAGATACGCAGTATTTT
>-|TRBV2|-|TRBJ2-1
CASQEGLATYNEQFF
TGTGCCAGCCAGGAAGGGCTAGCGACCTACAATGAGCAGTTCTTC
>few|TRBV6-6|-|TRBJ2-2
CASSQDSYVTGELFF
TGTGCCAGCAGCCAAGACAGTTATGTCACCGGGGAGCTGTTTTTT
>-|TRBV6-1|-|TRBJ2-3
CASRGGKNRAITDTQYF
TGTGCCAGCCGTGGGGGAAAAAACAGGGCCATCACAGATACGCAGTATTTT
>-|TRBV28|-|TRBJ1-2
CAIVRADYGYTF
TGTGCCATTGTCAGGGCGGACTATGGCTACACCTTC
>-|TRBV2|-|TRBJ1-4
CASSYDPLGSESNEKLFF
TGTGCCAGCAGTTACGACCCCCTGGGTTCGGAGTCTAATGAAAAACTGTTTTTT
>few|TRBV11-2|TRBD2|TRBJ2-2
CASSSSSGYTGELFF
TGTGCCAGCAGCTCAAGTAGCGGGTACACCGGGGAGCTGTTTTTT
>once|TRBV2|-|TRBJ2-2
CASREVGSVGELFF
TGTGCCAGCAGGGAGGTTGGTAGCGTTGGGGAGCTGTTTTTT
>once|TRBV10-1|-|TRBJ2-5
CASSVSGREETQYF
TGCGCCAGCAGTGTATCAGGGCGCGAAGAGACCCAGTACTTC
>-|TRBV5-5|-|TRBJ1-1
CASSLILPGGEAFF
TGTGCCAGCAGCTTGATTCTTCCGGGGGGAGAAGCTTTCTTT
>few|TRBV11-2|-|TRBJ2-5
CASSLSGNRLAMSQETQYF
TGTGCCAGCAGCTTATCCGGGAATCGTCTAGCGATGTCACAAGAGACCCAGTACTTC
>-|TRBV7-6|-|TRBJ1-6
CASSLAVSGSRYNSPLHF
TGTGCCAGCAGCTTAGCGGTATCCGGGTCCAGATATAATTCACCCCTCCACTTT
>few|TRBV2|TRBD2|TRBJ2-1
CASSEGLAGGLNEQFF
TGTGCCAGCAGTGAAGGACTAGCGGGAGGGCTCAATGAGCAGTTCTTC
>once|TRBV18|TRBD1|TRBJ2-6
CASSPRDRFSGANVLTF
TGTGCCAGCTCACCAAGGGACAGGTTCTCTGGGGCCAACGTCCTGACTTTC
>-|TRBV27|-|TRBJ1-1
CASSPVGVGATEAFF
TGTGCCAGCAGTCCAGTGGGGGTGGGGGCCACTGAAGCTTTCTTT
>-|TRBV3-1/TRBV3-2|-|TRBJ1-1
CASSQGGGMGLGAFF
TGTGCCAGCAGCCAAGGGGGAGGGATGGGGCTGGGTGCTTTCTTT
>few|TRBV7-9|TRBD2|TRBJ2-3
CASSLVSGGVTDTQYF
TGTGCCAGCAGCTTAGTGAGCGGGGGCGTGACAGATACGCAGTATTTT
>-|TRBV2|-|TRBJ2-3
CASSLLNTQYF
TGTGCCAGCAGCTTATTAAATACGCAGTATTTT
>-|TRBV19|TRBD1|TRBJ1-2
CASQKGTGYGYTF
TGTGCCTCACAAAAGGGGACAGGTTATGGCTACACCTTC
>-|TRBV15|TRBD1|TRBJ2-7
CATSPGTGGYEQYF
TGTGCCACCAGCCCGGGGACAGGGGGGTACGAGCAGTACTTC
>many|TRBV11-2|-|TRBJ1-2
CASSSEPYGGFYGYTF
TGTGCCAGCAGCTCGGAACCCTACGGGGGTTTCTATGGCTACACCTTC
>-|TRBV18|-|TRBJ1-3
CASSLTAGKENTIYF
TGTGCCAGCTCCCTCACGGCAGGGAAGGAAAACACCATATATTTT
>-|TRBV15|-|TRBJ1-5
CATSGTHQNQPQHF
TGTGCCACCTCCGGGACTCACCAAAATCAGCCCCAGCATTTT
>-|TRBV2|-|TRBJ2-1
CASSESPPFGEQFF
TGTGCCAGCAGTGAAAGTCCTCCCTTCGGTGAGCAGTTCTTC